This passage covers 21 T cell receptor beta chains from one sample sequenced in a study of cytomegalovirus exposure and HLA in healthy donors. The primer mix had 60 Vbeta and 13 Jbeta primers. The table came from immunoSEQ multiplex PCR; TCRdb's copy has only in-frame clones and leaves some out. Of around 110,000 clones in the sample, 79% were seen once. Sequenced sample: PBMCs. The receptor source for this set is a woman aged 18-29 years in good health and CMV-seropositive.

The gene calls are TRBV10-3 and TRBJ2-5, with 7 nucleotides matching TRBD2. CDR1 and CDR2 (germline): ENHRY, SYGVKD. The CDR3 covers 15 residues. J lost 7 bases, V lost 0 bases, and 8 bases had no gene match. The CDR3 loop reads CAISESTEVAGTQYF. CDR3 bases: TGTGCCATCAGTGAGTCGACTGAGGTAGCGGGGACCCAGTACTTC.

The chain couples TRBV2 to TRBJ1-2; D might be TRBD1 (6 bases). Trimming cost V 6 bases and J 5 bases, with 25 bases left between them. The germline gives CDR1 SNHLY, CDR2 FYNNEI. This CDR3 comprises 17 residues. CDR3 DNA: TGTGCCAGCAGCCTAAGGGGGGGCCCTCTCCGAGGGTATGGCTACACCTTC. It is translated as CASSLRGGPLRGYGYTF.

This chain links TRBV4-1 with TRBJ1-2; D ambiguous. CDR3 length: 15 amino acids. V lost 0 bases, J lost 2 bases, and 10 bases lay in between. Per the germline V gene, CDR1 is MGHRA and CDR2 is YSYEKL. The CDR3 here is CASSQEMAANYGYTF. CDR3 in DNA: TGCGCCAGCAGCCAAGAAATGGCGGCCAACTATGGCTACACCTTC.

CDR3 loop: CASSQTSSHYEQYF. The CDR3 region has the DNA TGCGCCAGCAGCCAGACTAGCAGTCACTACGAGCAGTACTTC. The chain carries TRBV4-1 and TRBJ2-7, with 7 bases aligning to TRBD2. V was pared by 3 bases and J by 3 bases, with 5 bases of the junction left unmatched. Germline V lookup: CDR1 MGHRA, CDR2 YSYEKL. This CDR3 contains 14 residues.

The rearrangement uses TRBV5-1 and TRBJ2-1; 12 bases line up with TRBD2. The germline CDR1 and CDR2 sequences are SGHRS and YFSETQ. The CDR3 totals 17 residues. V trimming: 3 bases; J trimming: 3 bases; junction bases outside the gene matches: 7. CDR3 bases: TGCGCCAGCAGCTCTGGGCTAGCGGGAGGGCTCTACAATGAGCAGTTCTTC. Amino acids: CASSSGLAGGLYNEQFF.

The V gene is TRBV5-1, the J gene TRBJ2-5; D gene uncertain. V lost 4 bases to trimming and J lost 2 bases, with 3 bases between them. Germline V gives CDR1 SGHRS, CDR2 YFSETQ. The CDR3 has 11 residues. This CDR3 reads CASSQQETQYF. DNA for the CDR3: TGCGCCAGCAGCCAGCAAGAGACCCAGTACTTC.

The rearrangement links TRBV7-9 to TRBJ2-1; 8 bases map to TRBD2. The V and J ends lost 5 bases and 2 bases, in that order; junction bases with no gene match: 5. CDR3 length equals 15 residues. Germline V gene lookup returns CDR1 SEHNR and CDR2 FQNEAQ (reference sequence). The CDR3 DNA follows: TGTGCCAGCAGCATCCCAGCGGGAGCCTACAATGAGCAGTTCTTC. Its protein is CASSIPAGAYNEQFF.

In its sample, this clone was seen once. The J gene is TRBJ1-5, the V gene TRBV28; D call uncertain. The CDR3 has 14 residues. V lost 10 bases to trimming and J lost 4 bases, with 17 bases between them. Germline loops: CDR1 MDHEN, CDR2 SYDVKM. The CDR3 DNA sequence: TGTGCCACCTGCCTAGGAGGGCTTAATCAGCCCCAGCATTTT. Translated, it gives CATCLGGLNQPQHF.

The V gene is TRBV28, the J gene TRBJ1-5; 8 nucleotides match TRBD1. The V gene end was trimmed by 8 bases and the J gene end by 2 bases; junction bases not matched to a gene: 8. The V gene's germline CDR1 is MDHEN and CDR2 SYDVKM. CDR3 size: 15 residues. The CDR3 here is CASLTLGQGNQPQHF. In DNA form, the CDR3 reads TGTGCCAGCTTGACGTTGGGACAGGGCAATCAGCCCCAGCATTTT.

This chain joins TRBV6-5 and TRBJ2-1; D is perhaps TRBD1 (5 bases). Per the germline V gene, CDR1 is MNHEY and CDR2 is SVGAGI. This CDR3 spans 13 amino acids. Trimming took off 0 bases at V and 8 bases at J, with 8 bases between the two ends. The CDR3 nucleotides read TGTGCCAGCAGTTACTCGCTAGGGGATGAGCAGTTCTTC. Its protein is CASSYSLGDEQFF.

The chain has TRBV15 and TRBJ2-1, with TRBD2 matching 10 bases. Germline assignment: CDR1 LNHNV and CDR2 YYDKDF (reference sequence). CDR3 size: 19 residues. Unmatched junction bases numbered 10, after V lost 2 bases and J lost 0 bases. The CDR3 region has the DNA TGTGCCACCAGCAGATCGGTACTAGCGGGGACAGACTCCTACAATGAGCAGTTCTTC. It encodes CATSRSVLAGTDSYNEQFF.

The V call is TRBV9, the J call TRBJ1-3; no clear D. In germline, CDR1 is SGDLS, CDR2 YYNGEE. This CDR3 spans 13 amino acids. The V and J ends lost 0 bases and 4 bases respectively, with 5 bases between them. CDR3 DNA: TGTGCCAGCAGCGTAGCGGAGGGAAACACCATATATTTT. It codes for CASSVAEGNTIYF.

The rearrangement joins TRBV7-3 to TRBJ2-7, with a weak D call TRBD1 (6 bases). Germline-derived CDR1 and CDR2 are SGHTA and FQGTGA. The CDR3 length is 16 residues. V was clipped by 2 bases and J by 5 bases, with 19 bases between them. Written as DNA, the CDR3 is TGTGCCAGCAGCTTAGGGTTGGACAGCCCCAAGCACGAGCAGTACTTC. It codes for CASSLGLDSPKHEQYF.

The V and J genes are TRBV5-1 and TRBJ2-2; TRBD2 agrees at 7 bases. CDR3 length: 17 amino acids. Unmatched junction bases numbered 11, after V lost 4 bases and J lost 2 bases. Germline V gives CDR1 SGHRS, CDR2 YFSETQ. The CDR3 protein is CASSREAASGNTGELFF. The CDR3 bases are TGCGCCAGCAGCCGCGAGGCGGCTAGCGGAAACACCGGGGAGCTGTTTTTT. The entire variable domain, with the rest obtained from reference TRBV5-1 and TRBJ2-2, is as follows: KAGVTQTPRYLIKTRGQQVTLSCSPISGHRSVSWYQQTPGQGLQFLFEYFSETQRNKGNFPGRFSGRQFSNSRSEMNVSTLELGDSALYLCASSREAASGNTGELFFGEGSRLTVL.

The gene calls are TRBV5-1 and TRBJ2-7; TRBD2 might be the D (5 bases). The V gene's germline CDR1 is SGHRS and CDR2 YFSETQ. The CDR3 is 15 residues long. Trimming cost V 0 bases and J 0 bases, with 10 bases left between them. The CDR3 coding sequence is TGCGCCAGCAGCTTGGAGCCGGGGAGCTCCTACGAGCAGTACTTC. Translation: CASSLEPGSSYEQYF. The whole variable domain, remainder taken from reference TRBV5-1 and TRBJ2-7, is KAGVTQTPRYLIKTRGQQVTLSCSPISGHRSVSWYQQTPGQGLQFLFEYFSETQRNKGNFPGRFSGRQFSNSRSEMNVSTLELGDSALYLCASSLEPGSSYEQYFGPGTRLTVT.

The CDR3: CASSQFRGGGRRYNEQFF. The CDR3 coding sequence is TGTGCCAGCAGCCAATTTCGCGGCGGGGGAAGAAGGTACAATGAGCAGTTCTTC. The chain carries TRBV14 and TRBJ2-1, with TRBD2 matching 7 bases. Germline V lookup: CDR1 SGHDN, CDR2 FVKESK. V trimming: 2 bases; J trimming: 4 bases; junction bases outside the gene matches: 14. There are 18 residues in the CDR3.

DNA of the CDR3: TGTGCCTGGAGTGTTCTACGCGTCCGAGGTGAGGCTTTCTTT. Translation gives CAWSVLRVRGEAFF. This sequence joins TRBV30 and TRBJ1-1; the D is unclear. The CDR3 consists of 14 residues. V lost 0 bases to trimming and J lost 11 bases, with 19 bases between them. Per germline, CDR1 GTSNPN and CDR2 SVGIG (reference sequence).

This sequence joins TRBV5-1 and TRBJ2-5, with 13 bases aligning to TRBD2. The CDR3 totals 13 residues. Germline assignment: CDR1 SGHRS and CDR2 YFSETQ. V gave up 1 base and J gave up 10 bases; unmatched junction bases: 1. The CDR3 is CASSLTSGRDQYF. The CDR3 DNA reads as TGCGCCAGCAGCTTGACTAGCGGGAGGGACCAGTACTTC.

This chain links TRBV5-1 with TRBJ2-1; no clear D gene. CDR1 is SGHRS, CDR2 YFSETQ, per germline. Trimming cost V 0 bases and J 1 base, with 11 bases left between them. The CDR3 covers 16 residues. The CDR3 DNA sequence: TGCGCCAGCAGCTTGGACCCGCCTATATCCTACAATGAGCAGTTCTTC. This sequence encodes CASSLDPPISYNEQFF.

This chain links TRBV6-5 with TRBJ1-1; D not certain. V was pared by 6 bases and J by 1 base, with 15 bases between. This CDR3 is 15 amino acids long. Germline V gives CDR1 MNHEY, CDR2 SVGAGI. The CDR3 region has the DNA TGTGCCAGCAGCCGACGCGCCCGCGGGAACACTGAAGCTTTCTTT. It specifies CASSRRARGNTEAFF.

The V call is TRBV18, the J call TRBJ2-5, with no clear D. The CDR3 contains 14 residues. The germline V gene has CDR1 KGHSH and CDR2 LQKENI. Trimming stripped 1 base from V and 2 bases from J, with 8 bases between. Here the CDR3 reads CASSPQRLQETQYF. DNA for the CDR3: TGTGCCAGCTCACCACAAAGACTGCAAGAGACCCAGTACTTC.